This TCR beta chain was retrieved from a study of glioma-infiltrating T cells after dendritic cell vaccination. Study at large: Dendritic cell vaccination trial patients had either newly diagnosed or recurrent glioblastoma. Study observations and caveats: Patients with more pretreatment TILs had longer time to progression and survival.

Assay: immunoSEQ multiplex PCR; the TCRdb copy retains only in-frame clones and omits some. The sample holds around 100,000 clones; 75% to 90% are singletons and the top ten take less than 7%. Germline V lookup: CDR1 LGHNA, CDR2 YSLEER. V was shortened by 1 base and J by 5 bases, with 11 bases between the two germline ends. This CDR3 comprises 14 residues. Comment on this clone: Its specificity is unknown.

Time point indicated: after dendritic cell vaccination, including at tumor progression/relapse. Patients had residual fresh-frozen tumor tissue and more than two years of survival data. PBMC sampling occurred before vaccination, two weeks after the third dose, and at progression. The origin of this receptor is a human donor with glioblastoma. Sample: blood, taken after dendritic cell vaccination. This chain uses TRBV4-3 with TRBJ2-5; tentatively, D is TRBD2 (6 bases). The CDR3 nucleotides are TGCGCCAGCAGCCAAGGGGGAGGCTCGGAGACCCAGTACTTC. It is translated as CASSQGGGSETQYF.